This T cell receptor (beta chain) was profiled in a study of blood T cell repertoires in COVID-19. Per the original methods: Using reference gene primer amplification, nucleated cell counts were estimated. Libraries were prepared by immunoSEQ multiplex PCR; TCRdb keeps only in-frame clonotypes and omits some of them. For V, J and clone size, that table is used; D and trimming come from the DNA. The repertoire holds 150,000 or so clones, with about 74% as singletons. The germline CDR1 and CDR2 sequences are SGHRS and YFSETQ. This CDR3 has 13 residues. V dropped 0 bases and J dropped 1 base, with 5 bases sitting between them.

The chain is built from TRBV5-1 and TRBJ2-7; D not certain. The TCR sequence derives from a woman of 80 years or more with acute or convalescent COVID-19. Sequencing was done on a sample of peripheral blood. The CDR3 nucleotides read TGCGCCAGCAGCTTGGTGGAGTCCTACGAGCAGTACTTC. Amino acid sequence: CASSLVESYEQYF.